This T cell receptor beta chain appears in the sequencing data of a study of cytomegalovirus exposure and HLA in healthy donors. The CDR3 length is 14 residues. Trimming pared 4 bases from V and 4 bases from J, leaving 15 bases between. This clone was counted between two and nine times. Other DNA sequences of this sample code for an identical CDR3. The PCR had 60 Vbeta and 13 Jbeta primers. The data were produced by immunoSEQ multiplex PCR, yet TCRdb's version contains in-frame clones alone and is incomplete. The sample holds about 92,000 clones, about 83% seen once. The clonotype was recovered from a woman aged 18-35 years in good health and CMV-seropositive. The chain joins TRBV5-3 to TRBJ2-7; TRBD2 is a possible D gene (5 bases). TRBV5-3 is treated as an ORF (open reading frame) with a function not yet certain. The sample taken for sequencing was PBMCs. Here the CDR3 DNA reads TGTGCCAGAAGCGCTTGGAGGAGCAGTTACGAGCAGTACTTC. It specifies CARSAWRSSYEQYF.